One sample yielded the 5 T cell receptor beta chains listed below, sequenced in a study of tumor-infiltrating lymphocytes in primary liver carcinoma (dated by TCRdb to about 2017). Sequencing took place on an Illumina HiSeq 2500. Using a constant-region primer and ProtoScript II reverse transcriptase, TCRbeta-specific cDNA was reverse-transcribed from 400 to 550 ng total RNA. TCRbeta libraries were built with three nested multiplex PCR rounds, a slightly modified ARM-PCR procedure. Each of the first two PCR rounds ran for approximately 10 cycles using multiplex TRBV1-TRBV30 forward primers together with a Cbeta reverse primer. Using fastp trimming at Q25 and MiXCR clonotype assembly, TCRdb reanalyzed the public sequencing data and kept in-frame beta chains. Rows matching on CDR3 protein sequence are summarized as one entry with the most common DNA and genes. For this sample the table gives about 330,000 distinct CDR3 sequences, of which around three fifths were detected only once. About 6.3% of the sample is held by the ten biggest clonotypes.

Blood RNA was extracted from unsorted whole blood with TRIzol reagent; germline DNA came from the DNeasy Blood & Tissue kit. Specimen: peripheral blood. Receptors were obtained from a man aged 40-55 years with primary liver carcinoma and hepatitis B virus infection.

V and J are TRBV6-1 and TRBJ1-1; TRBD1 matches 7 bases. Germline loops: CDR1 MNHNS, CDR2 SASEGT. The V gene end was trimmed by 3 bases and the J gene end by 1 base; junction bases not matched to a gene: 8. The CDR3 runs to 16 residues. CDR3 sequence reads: CASSDPPGQRNTEAFF. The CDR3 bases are TGTGCCAGCAGTGACCCGCCGGGACAGAGGAACACTGAAGCTTTCTTT.

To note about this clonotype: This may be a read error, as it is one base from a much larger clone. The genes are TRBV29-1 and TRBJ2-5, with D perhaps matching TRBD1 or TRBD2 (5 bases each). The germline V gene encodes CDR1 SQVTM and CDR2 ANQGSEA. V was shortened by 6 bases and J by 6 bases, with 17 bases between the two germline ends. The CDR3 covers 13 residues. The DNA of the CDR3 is TGCAGCGTCCGGGATGGGGCCCTTAAGACCCAGTACTTC. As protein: CSVRDGALKTQYF.

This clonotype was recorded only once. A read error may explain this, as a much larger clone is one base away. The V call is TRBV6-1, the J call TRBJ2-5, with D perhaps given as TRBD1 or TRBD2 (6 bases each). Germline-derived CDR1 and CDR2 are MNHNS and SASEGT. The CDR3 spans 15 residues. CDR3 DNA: TGTGTCAGCAGTGAAGACGTTGGAGGGGGAGAGACCCAGTACTTC. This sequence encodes CVSSEDVGGGETQYF.

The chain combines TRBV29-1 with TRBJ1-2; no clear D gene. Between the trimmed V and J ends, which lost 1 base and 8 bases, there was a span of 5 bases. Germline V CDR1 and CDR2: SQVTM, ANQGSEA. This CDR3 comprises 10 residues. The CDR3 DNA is TGCAGCGTTGAAGGTTACGGCTACACCTTC. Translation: CSVEGYGYTF.

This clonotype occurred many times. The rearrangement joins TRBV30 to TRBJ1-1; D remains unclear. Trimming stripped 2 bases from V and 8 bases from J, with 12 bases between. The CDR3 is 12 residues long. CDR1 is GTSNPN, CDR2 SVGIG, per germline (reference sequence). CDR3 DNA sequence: TGTGCCTGGAGTTTCGTGTCGGGGGAAGCTTTCTTT. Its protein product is CAWSFVSGEAFF.